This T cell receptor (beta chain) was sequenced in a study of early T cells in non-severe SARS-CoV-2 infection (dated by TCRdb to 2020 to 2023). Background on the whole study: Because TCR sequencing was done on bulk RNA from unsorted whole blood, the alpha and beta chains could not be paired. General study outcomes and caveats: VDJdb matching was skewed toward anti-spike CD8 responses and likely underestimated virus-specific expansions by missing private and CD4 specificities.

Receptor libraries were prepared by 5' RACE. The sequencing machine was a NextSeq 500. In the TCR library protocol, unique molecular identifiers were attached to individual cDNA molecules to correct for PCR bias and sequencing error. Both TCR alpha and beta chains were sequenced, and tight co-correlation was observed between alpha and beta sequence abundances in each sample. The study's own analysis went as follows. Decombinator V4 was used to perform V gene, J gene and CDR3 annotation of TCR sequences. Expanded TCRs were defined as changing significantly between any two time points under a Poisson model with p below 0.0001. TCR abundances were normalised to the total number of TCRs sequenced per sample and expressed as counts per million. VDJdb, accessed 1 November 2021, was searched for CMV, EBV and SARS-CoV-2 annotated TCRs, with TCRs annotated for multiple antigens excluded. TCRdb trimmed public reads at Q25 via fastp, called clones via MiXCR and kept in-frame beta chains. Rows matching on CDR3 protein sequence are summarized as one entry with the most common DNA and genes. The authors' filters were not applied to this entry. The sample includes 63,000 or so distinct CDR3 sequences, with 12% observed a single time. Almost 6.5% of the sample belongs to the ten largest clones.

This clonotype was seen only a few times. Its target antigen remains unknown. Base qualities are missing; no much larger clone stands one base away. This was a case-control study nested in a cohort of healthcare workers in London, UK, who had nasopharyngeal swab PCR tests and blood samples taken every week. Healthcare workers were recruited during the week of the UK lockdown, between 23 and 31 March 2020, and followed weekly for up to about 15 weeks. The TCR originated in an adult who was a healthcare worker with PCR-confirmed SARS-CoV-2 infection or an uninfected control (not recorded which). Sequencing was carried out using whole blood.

The CDR3 reads as follows: CASSLDFYGYTF. The sequenced DNA is TGTGCCAGCAGCTTAGACTTCTATGGCTACACCTTC. Rearrangement joined TRBV7-2 to TRBJ1-2; the D gene assignment is ambiguous. CDR1 and CDR2 were assigned from the germline V gene as SGHTA and FQGNSA. V is shortened by 1 base, J by 4 bases, and the region joining them spans 4 bases. The cysteine opens and the phenylalanine closes a CDR3 of 12 amino acids. The CDR3 DNA has 36 bases and is translated from base 1.